This entry is about one T cell receptor beta chain. Its antigen is unidentified. This specimen belongs to a study of PD-1 blockade in mismatch repair-deficient tumors. General study points: After pembrolizumab, tumor-resident clones rose rapidly, then generally contracted before radiologic responses.

The V gene lost 3 bases and the J gene lost 1 base, with 3 bases spanning the gap. Per germline, CDR1 MDHEN and CDR2 SYDVKM. CDR3 size: 13 residues. The data were produced by immunoSEQ multiplex PCR, yet TCRdb's version contains in-frame clones alone and is incomplete. The table has 20,000 to 30,000 clones, roughly 84% seen once. TCRs were sequenced from three patients responding to pembrolizumab. The J gene is TRBJ2-2, the V gene TRBV28; D call uncertain. This sequence originates from an adult with mismatch repair-deficient cancer. Sequenced material: PBMCs, taken before pembrolizumab treatment. DNA of the CDR3: TGTGCCAGCAGTTTCCGGAACACCGGGGAGCTGTTTTTT. Translating it yields CASSFRNTGELFF.